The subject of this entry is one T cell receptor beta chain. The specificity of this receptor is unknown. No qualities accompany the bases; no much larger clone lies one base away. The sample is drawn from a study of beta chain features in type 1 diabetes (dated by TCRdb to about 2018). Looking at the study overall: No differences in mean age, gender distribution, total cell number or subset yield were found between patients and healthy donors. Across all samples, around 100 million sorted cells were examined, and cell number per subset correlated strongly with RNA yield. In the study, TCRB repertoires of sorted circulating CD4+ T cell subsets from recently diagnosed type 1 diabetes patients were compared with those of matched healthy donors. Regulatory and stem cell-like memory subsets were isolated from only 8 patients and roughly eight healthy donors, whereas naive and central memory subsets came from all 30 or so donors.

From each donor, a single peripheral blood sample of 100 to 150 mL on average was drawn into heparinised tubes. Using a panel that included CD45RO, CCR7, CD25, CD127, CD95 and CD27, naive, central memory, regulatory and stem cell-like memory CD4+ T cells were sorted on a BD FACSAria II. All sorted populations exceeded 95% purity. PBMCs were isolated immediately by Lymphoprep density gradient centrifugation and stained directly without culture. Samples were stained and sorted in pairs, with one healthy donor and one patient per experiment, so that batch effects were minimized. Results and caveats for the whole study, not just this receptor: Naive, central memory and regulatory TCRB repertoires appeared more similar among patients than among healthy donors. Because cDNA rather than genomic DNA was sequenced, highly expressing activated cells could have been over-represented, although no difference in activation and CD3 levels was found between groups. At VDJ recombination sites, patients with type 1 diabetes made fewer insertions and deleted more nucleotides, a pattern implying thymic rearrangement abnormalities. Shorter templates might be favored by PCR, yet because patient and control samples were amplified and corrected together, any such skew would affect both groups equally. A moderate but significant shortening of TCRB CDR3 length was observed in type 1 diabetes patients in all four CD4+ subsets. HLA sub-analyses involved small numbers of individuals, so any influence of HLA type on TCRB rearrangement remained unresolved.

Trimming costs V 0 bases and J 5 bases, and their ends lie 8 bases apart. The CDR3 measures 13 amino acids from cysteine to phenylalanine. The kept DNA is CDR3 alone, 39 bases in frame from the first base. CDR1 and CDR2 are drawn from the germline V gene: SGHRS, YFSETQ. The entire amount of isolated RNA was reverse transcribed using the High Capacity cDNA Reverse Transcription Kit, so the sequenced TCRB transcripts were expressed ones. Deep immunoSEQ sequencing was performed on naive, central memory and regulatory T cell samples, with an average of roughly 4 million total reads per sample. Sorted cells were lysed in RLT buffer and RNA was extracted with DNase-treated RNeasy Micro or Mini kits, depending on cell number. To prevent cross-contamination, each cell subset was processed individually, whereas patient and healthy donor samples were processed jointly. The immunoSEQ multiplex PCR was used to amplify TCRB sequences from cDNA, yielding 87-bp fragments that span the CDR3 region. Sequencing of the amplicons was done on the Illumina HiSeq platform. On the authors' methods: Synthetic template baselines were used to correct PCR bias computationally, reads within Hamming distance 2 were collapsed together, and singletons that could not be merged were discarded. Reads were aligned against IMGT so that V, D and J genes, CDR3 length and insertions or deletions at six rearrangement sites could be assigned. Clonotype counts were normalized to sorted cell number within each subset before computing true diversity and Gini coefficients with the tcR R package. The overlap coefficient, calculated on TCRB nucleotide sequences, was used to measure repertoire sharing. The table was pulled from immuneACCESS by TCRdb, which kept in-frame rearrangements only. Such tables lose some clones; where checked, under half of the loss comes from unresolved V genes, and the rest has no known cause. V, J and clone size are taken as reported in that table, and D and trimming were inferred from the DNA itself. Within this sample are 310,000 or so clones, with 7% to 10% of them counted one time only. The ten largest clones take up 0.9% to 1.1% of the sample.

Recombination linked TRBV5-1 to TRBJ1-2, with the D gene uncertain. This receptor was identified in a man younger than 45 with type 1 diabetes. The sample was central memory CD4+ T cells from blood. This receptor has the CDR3 CASSLAGIYGYTF. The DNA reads TGCGCCAGCAGCTTGGCTGGGATTTATGGCTACACCTTC.